The 26 T cell receptor beta chains below were found in one sample sequenced in a study of CD8 T cells in Susac syndrome. Random hexamers served to reverse transcribe roughly 0.45 to 1 ug RNA. TCRdb ran MiXCR on the immunoSEQ multiplex PCR reads and lists one entry per CDR3 protein. The data hold 150,000 to 200,000 distinct CDR3 sequences, with roughly 95% observed a single time. The sequenced sample was CD4+ T cells from PBMCs. The source of these receptors is a human donor in good health.

The chain recombines TRBV3-1 with TRBJ2-7; D may be TRBD1 (6 bases). CDR1 and CDR2 (germline): LGHDT, YNNKEL (reference sequence). V was trimmed by 0 bases and J by 5 bases, leaving 11 bases between them. The CDR3 loop spans 14 amino acids. Here the CDR3 reads CASSQDETGHEQYF. Written as DNA, the CDR3 is TGTGCCAGCAGCCAAGACGAGACAGGCCACGAGCAGTACTTC.

In its sample, this clonotype was seen a few times. The chain couples TRBV7-9 to TRBJ1-1, with unresolved D. The CDR3 totals 13 residues. Germline loops: CDR1 SEHNR, CDR2 FQNEAQ (reference sequence). The V end lost 3 bases, the J end lost 1 base, and 6 bases lay between the germline ends. CDR3 region: CASSLTQNTEAFF. In DNA form, the CDR3 reads TGTGCCAGCAGCTTGACACAGAACACTGAAGCTTTCTTT. Complete variable domain (other parts from reference TRBV7-9 and TRBJ1-1): DTGVSQNPRHKITKRGQNVTFRCDPISEHNRLYWYRQTLGQGPEFLTYFQNEAQLEKSRLLSDRFSAERPKGSFSTLEIQRTEQGDSAMYLCASSLTQNTEAFFGQGTRLTVV.

The chain is built from TRBV18 and TRBJ1-2; TRBD1 matches 9 bases. The germline V gene encodes CDR1 KGHSH and CDR2 LQKENI. V was pared by 2 bases and J by 8 bases, with 9 bases of the junction left unmatched. The CDR3 sequence is 15 residues long. For the CDR3, the DNA is TGTGCCAGCTCACCAGGACAGGGGATGAGCCGCGGCTACACCTTC. It yields the protein CASSPGQGMSRGYTF.

The rearrangement links TRBV24-1 to TRBJ2-7; TRBD1 aligns across 11 bases. The CDR3 runs 14 residues. Germline lookup yields CDR1 KGHDR and CDR2 SFDVKD. The trim removed 8 bases at V and 6 bases at J, leaving 8 bases unmatched. The CDR3 nucleotides read TGTGCCACCATACCGGGACAGGGGGATGTCGAGCAGTACTTC. It translates to CATIPGQGDVEQYF.

This chain joins TRBV29-1 and TRBJ2-7, with D maybe TRBD2 (6 bases). Trimming removed 4 bases from V and 3 bases from J, with 13 bases in between. This CDR3 spans 13 amino acids. Germline-derived CDR1 and CDR2 are SQVTM and ANQGSEA. CDR3 protein: CSVAWGEGYEQYF. The CDR3 DNA is TGCAGCGTTGCCTGGGGGGAAGGCTACGAGCAGTACTTC.

The rearrangement links TRBV6-6 to TRBJ1-1; tentatively, D is TRBD1 (5 bases). CDR1 MNHNY and CDR2 SVGAGI come from the germline V gene (reference sequence). The CDR3 spans 14 residues. The V gene lost 8 bases and the J gene lost 0 bases, with 13 bases spanning the gap. CDR3 nucleotide sequence: TGTGCCAGCCATGGAGGGGTTATGAACACTGAAGCTTTCTTT. It codes for CASHGGVMNTEAFF.

With respect to this clonotype: Compared with germline, one end of the junction differs, possibly owing to a read error. The genes are TRBV7-7 and TRBJ2-6; the D gene is possibly TRBD1 (6 bases). CDR1 and CDR2 (germline): SSHAT, FNYEAQ (reference sequence). The CDR3 consists of 14 residues. CDR3 sequence (DNA): TGTGCTAGCAGCGGTTCGCAGGGGACCAACGTCCTGACTTTC. As protein: CASSGSQGTNVLTF.

The table lists this clonotype with a count of one. The rearrangement joins TRBV30 to TRBJ1-5, with D possibly being TRBD1 (6 bases). Germline CDR1 is GTSNPN and CDR2 is SVGIG (reference sequence). The CDR3 has 17 amino acids. Trimming took 4 bases from V and 7 from J, leaving 26 bases between them. The CDR3: CAWTRKTGFAAIQPQHF. Here the CDR3 DNA reads TGTGCCTGGACCCGAAAAACAGGGTTTGCGGCGATACAGCCCCAGCATTTT. The whole variable domain, filled in from reference TRBV30 and TRBJ1-5, reads SQTIHQWPATLVQPVGSPLSLECTVEGTSNPNLYWYRQAAGRGLQLLFYSVGIGQISSEVPQNLSASRPQDRQFILSSKKLLLSDSGFYLCAWTRKTGFAAIQPQHFGDGTRLSIL.

The genes are TRBV27 and TRBJ2-3, with D perhaps given as TRBD1 or TRBD2 (5 bases each). The V gene lost 6 bases and the J gene lost 12 bases, with 16 bases spanning the gap. The germline V gene has CDR1 MNHEY and CDR2 SMNVEV (reference sequence). The CDR3 is 12 residues long. CDR3 amino acids: CASSSGTSRQYF. CDR3 bases: TGTGCCAGCAGCTCCGGGACCTCCAGACAGTATTTT.

The rearrangement joins TRBV19 to TRBJ1-5; D is uncertain. The CDR3 totals 18 residues. Germline CDR1 reads LNHDA; CDR2 reads SQIVND (reference sequence). The V and J ends lost 0 bases and 0 bases respectively, with 15 bases between them. CDR3 DNA: TGTGCCAGTAGTATAGATTTAAGACGACATGCTAGCAATCAGCCCCAGCATTTT. Translated, it gives CASSIDLRRHASNQPQHF.

The chain couples TRBV6-6 to TRBJ1-4; D unclear. The CDR3 spans 15 residues. Per germline, CDR1 MNHNY and CDR2 SVGAGI (reference sequence). Trimming removed 5 bases from V and 0 bases from J, with 10 bases in between. DNA of the CDR3: TGTGCCAGCAGTGACCGATGGTCAACTAATGAAAAACTGTTTTTT. Protein sequence: CASSDRWSTNEKLFF.

This chain uses TRBV18 with TRBJ2-7, with D possibly matching TRBD1 (5 bases). The CDR3 extends over 13 amino acids. CDR1 is KGHSH, CDR2 LQKENI, per germline. Trimming shortened V by 4 bases and J by 6 bases, and 13 bases separated the two germline ends. CDR3 loop: CASSLGRESEQYF. The CDR3 coding sequence is TGTGCCAGCTCACTTGGCAGGGAATCCGAGCAGTACTTC. The variable domain in full, with the rest retrieved from reference TRBV18 and TRBJ2-7, is NAGVMQNPRHLVRRRGQEARLRCSPMKGHSHVYWYRQLPEEGLKFMVYLQKENIIDESGMPKERFSAEFPKEGPSILRIQQVVRGDSAAYFCASSLGRESEQYFGPGTRLTVT.

This clonotype was counted once. The chain combines TRBV29-1 with TRBJ2-1, with D possibly TRBD1 on 6 matching bases. V dropped 4 bases and J dropped 9 bases, with 16 bases sitting between them. The CDR3 length is 13 residues. Germline CDR1 reads SQVTM; CDR2 reads ANQGSEA. CDR3 DNA sequence: TGCAGCGTTGTATGGTCCCAAGGGGGTGAGCAGTTCTTC. This sequence encodes CSVVWSQGGEQFF.

CDR3 DNA: TGTGCCACCAGTGCCGTGAACGTGAATGAGCAGTTCTTC. It specifies CATSAVNVNEQFF. This chain links TRBV24-1 with TRBJ2-1; D not resolved. The V gene lost 5 bases and the J gene lost 7 bases, with 11 bases spanning the gap. The CDR3 runs to 13 residues. Germline CDR1 is KGHDR and CDR2 is SFDVKD.

The genes are TRBV28 and TRBJ2-2; D is possibly TRBD1 (5 bases). This CDR3 has 14 amino acids. With 4 bases removed from V and 7 bases from J, the gap between germline ends came to 13 bases. The germline V gene has CDR1 MDHEN and CDR2 SYDVKM. The CDR3 bases are TGTGCCAGCAGTTCTCAGGGCTCGGGCGGGGAGCTGTTTTTT. Translation gives CASSSQGSGGELFF.

The chain carries TRBV29-1 and TRBJ2-3; D may be TRBD2 (5 bases). V was pared by 5 bases and J by 3 bases, with 15 bases between. The CDR3 covers 14 residues. Germline V gene data show CDR1 as SQVTM and CDR2 as ANQGSEA. The DNA for the CDR3 is TGCAGCGTTCCCGCCGGGTCGGGGACAGATACGCAGTATTTT. Protein product: CSVPAGSGTDTQYF.

This chain uses TRBV20-1 with TRBJ2-7; TRBD2 matches 9 bases. CDR3 length equals 14 residues. V gave up 3 bases and J gave up 2 bases; unmatched junction bases: 5. Germline assignment: CDR1 DFQATT and CDR2 SNEGSKA (reference sequence). CDR3 amino acids: CSASRGLAAYEQYF. As DNA, the CDR3 is TGCAGTGCTAGCAGGGGACTAGCCGCCTACGAGCAGTACTTC.

V is TRBV5-1 and J is TRBJ2-2; the D gene is possibly TRBD1 (5 bases). Trimming pared 4 bases from V and 6 bases from J, leaving 10 bases between. This CDR3 comprises 13 residues. Germline CDR1 is SGHRS and CDR2 is YFSETQ. The CDR3 DNA follows: TGCGCCAGCAGCCCCGCAGGGTCCGGGGAGCTGTTTTTT. It codes for CASSPAGSGELFF.

V is TRBV30 and J is TRBJ2-5; 7 nucleotides match TRBD2. CDR3 length: 14 residues. V lost 0 bases and J lost 6; bases outside the gene matches: 7. Germline V gene sequence: CDR1 GTSNPN, CDR2 SVGIG (reference sequence). CDR3 DNA: TGTGCCTGGAGTGTTGGGTCGGGGGGAAAGACCCAGTACTTC. It specifies CAWSVGSGGKTQYF.

The V and J genes are TRBV29-1 and TRBJ1-1, with unresolved D. The CDR3 loop spans 11 amino acids. V was shortened by 6 bases and J by 7 bases, with 12 bases between the two germline ends. Per germline, CDR1 SQVTM and CDR2 ANQGSEA. CDR3 DNA sequence: TGCAGCGTCAGAACCGGATTTGAAGCTTTCTTT. It encodes CSVRTGFEAFF.

V and J are TRBV4-1 and TRBJ1-2, with unresolved D. The length of the CDR3 is 14 residues. Trimming pared 0 bases from V and 7 bases from J, leaving 12 bases between. CDR1 and CDR2 (germline): MGHRA, YSYEKL. The CDR3 is CASSQDFAGRGYTF. The CDR3 nucleotides are TGCGCCAGCAGCCAAGATTTTGCGGGTCGTGGCTACACCTTC.

The chain has TRBV20-1 and TRBJ1-1; D is unclear. Germline V CDR1 and CDR2: DFQATT, SNEGSKA (reference sequence). The CDR3 is 12 residues long. The V gene lost 0 bases and the J gene lost 5 bases, with 7 bases spanning the gap. CDR3 in DNA: TGCAGTGCTAGAGATCCCAGGACTGAAGCTTTCTTT. Amino acids: CSARDPRTEAFF.

V and J are TRBV6-5 and TRBJ1-1; 8 bases fit TRBD1. The CDR3 runs to 13 residues. Trimming cost V 8 bases and J 7 bases; bases outside gene matches: 9. Looked up from germline, CDR1 is MNHEY and CDR2 is SVGAGI. Here the CDR3 reads CASVAQGAVEAFF. In DNA form, the CDR3 reads TGTGCCAGCGTCGCGCAGGGGGCAGTTGAAGCTTTCTTT.

The chain uses TRBV3-1 and TRBJ1-1; D uncertain. Trimming shortened V by 4 bases and J by 6 bases, and 15 bases separated the two germline ends. Germline CDR1 LGHDT, CDR2 YNNKEL (reference sequence). The CDR3 loop spans 14 amino acids. The CDR3 loop reads CASSPIRDKSEAFF. The CDR3 DNA sequence: TGTGCCAGCAGCCCCATCCGAGACAAATCTGAAGCTTTCTTT.

This CDR3 reads CAWSVYSPFDAFF. The CDR3 nucleotides are TGTGCCTGGAGTGTTTACAGCCCCTTTGATGCTTTCTTT. The V and J genes are TRBV30 and TRBJ1-1; D remains ambiguous. Trimming took off 0 bases at V and 11 bases at J, with 16 bases between the two ends. The length of the CDR3 is 13 residues. Germline CDR1 GTSNPN, CDR2 SVGIG (reference sequence).

The chain is built from TRBV20-1 and TRBJ2-3; D is perhaps TRBD2 (6 bases). V was pared by 5 bases and J by 5 bases, with 14 bases between. The germline CDR1 and CDR2 sequences are DFQATT and SNEGSKA (reference sequence). This CDR3 is 13 amino acids long. CDR3 DNA: TGCAGTGCTTTCGGGAGAGGATTAGATACGCAGTATTTT. This encodes CSAFGRGLDTQYF.